This TCR beta chain is drawn from a study of T-cell memory formation after mild COVID-19. TCRdb fed the 5' RACE reads into MiXCR, producing one record per CDR3 protein. Of more than 150,000 distinct CDR3 sequences listed, 18% are singletons. Germline V gene lookup returns CDR1 SQVTM and CDR2 ANQGSEA. CDR3 length: 12 residues. Trimming left V 8 bases short and J 1 base short, with 11 bases between. The sequence was collected from a man younger than 30 who had mild COVID-19 (a few samples of this study predate the infection). Cell type and time point are not known. J is TRBJ1-1 and V is TRBV29-1; no firm D call. Sequencing was done on a sample of PBMCs or a T cell subset sorted from them (not recorded which). The CDR3 DNA reads TGCAGCTCCGTGGAGGGGAACACTGAAGCTTTCTTT. This sequence encodes CSSVEGNTEAFF.